One and the same sample provided the 28 T cell receptor beta chains below, sequenced in a study of blood T cell repertoires in COVID-19 (dated by TCRdb to 2018 to 2020). Library preparation was by the immunoSEQ multiplex PCR assay. Entries here come from immuneACCESS through TCRdb and include only in-frame sequences with V and J called. Some clones fail to appear in such tables; in the studies checked, an unresolved V gene covers under half of the shortfall, and the cause of the remainder is unknown. Present in this sample are 130,000 or so clones, over 80% of which were seen just once. The ten biggest clones cover 3.9% of the sample. The sample was PBMCs or T cells enriched from blood (not recorded which). All receptors come from a woman aged 30 to 39 who had recovered from COVID-19.

This rearrangement joins TRBV10-3 to TRBJ2-1, with 10 bases aligning to TRBD2. Germline CDR1 is ENHRY and CDR2 is SYGVKD. CDR3 length equals 14 residues. V gave up 7 bases and J gave up 3 bases; unmatched junction bases: 3. CDR3 in amino acids: CAIKREGNYNEQFF. The CDR3 DNA is TGTGCCATCAAGCGGGAGGGGAACTACAATGAGCAGTTCTTC.

This chain connects TRBV19 to TRBJ2-3; D call uncertain. The CDR3 consists of 13 residues. Germline-derived CDR1 and CDR2 are LNHDA and SQIVND (reference sequence). V shed 7 bases and J shed 2 bases, with 10 bases lying between them. CDR3 amino acids: CASTPRVTDTQYF. Written as DNA, the CDR3 is TGTGCCAGTACCCCCCGGGTCACAGATACGCAGTATTTT.

This chain uses TRBV6-5 with TRBJ2-5; the D gene is possibly TRBD2 (6 bases). Trimming cost V 6 bases and J 6 bases, with 17 bases left between them. Germline CDR1 MNHEY, CDR2 SVGAGI. The CDR3 totals 14 residues. Here the CDR3 reads CASRTGSATKTQYF. CDR3 nucleotide sequence: TGTGCCAGCAGAACCGGGAGCGCCACGAAGACCCAGTACTTC.

This chain joins TRBV29-1 and TRBJ1-1; TRBD1 is a possible D gene (5 bases). The germline V and J ends were trimmed by 4 bases and 0 bases, with 12 bases remaining between them. Germline CDR1 and CDR2: SQVTM and ANQGSEA. The CDR3 spans 14 residues. This CDR3 reads CSVVGQGLNTEAFF. The CDR3 DNA reads as TGCAGCGTTGTCGGTCAGGGCTTGAACACTGAAGCTTTCTTT.

V gene TRBV6-1 combines with J gene TRBJ2-7; D might be TRBD1 (7 bases). The CDR3 runs 14 residues. Germline V lookup: CDR1 MNHNS, CDR2 SASEGT. V was pared by 2 bases and J by 0 bases, with 8 bases between. The CDR3 reads CASSEQGGSYEQYF. CDR3 bases: TGTGCCAGCAGTGAACAGGGGGGCTCCTACGAGCAGTACTTC.

The genes are TRBV30 and TRBJ2-1, with 8 bases lining up with TRBD2. The germline CDR1 and CDR2 sequences are GTSNPN and SVGIG (reference sequence). The junction had 9 bases not matched to a gene; V was cut back by 0 bases and J by 11 bases. This CDR3 is built from 14 residues. CDR3 in DNA: TGTGCCTGGAGTGTAGGCCTAGCGGGCACCAAGCAGTTCTTC. This sequence encodes CAWSVGLAGTKQFF. Filled out from reference TRBV30 and TRBJ2-1, the complete variable domain reads SQTIHQWPATLVQPVGSPLSLECTVEGTSNPNLYWYRQAAGRGLQLLFYSVGIGQISSEVPQNLSASRPQDRQFILSSKKLLLSDSGFYLCAWSVGLAGTKQFFGPGTRLTVL.

The chain has TRBV5-4 and TRBJ2-1; the match to TRBD2 covers 12 bases. CDR1 and CDR2 (germline): SGHNT, YYREEE (reference sequence). The ends lost 2 bases at V and 8 bases at J; junction bases unmatched: 14. There are 18 residues in the CDR3. CDR3 sequence: CASSFSSGRVPARDEQFF. CDR3 sequence (DNA): TGTGCCAGCAGCTTCTCTAGCGGGAGGGTCCCAGCTAGGGATGAGCAGTTCTTC.

The chain uses TRBV4-2 and TRBJ2-5, with no clear D. Germline V lookup: CDR1 LGHNA, CDR2 YNFKEQ. The CDR3 runs 13 residues. V shed 0 bases and J shed 9 bases, with 11 bases lying between them. CDR3 region: CASSQDAARSQYF. The CDR3 nucleotides read TGTGCCAGCAGCCAAGACGCCGCTAGGTCCCAGTACTTC.

This chain links TRBV28 with TRBJ1-2; the D gene is possibly TRBD1 (5 bases). V lost 5 bases and J 8 bases, leaving 15 bases between the germline ends. This CDR3 contains 13 residues. Germline CDR1 MDHEN, CDR2 SYDVKM. The chain's CDR3 is CASSTQGTGGYTF. As DNA, the CDR3 is TGTGCCAGCAGTACCCAGGGTACAGGCGGCTACACCTTC.

V is TRBV20-1 and J is TRBJ1-2, with D perhaps matching TRBD1 (5 bases). CDR3 size: 16 residues. Germline V lookup: CDR1 DFQATT, CDR2 SNEGSKA (reference sequence). V lost 3 bases and J lost 1, with 18 bases in between. CDR3 nucleotide sequence: TGCAGTGCTAGTTTAGCCCAGGGCTCAAATAACTATGGCTACACCTTC. Protein sequence: CSASLAQGSNNYGYTF.

V and J are TRBV19 and TRBJ1-6; TRBD1 agrees at 7 bases. With V trimmed by 3 bases and J by 7 bases, 3 bases remained unmatched. CDR3 length: 14 residues. Germline assignment: CDR1 LNHDA and CDR2 SQIVND (reference sequence). CDR3 bases: TGTGCCAGTAGTATCGGGACAGTAAATTCACCCCTCCACTTT. This sequence encodes CASSIGTVNSPLHF.

For this clone: Compared with germline, one end of the junction differs, possibly owing to a read error. This chain joins TRBV7-2 and TRBJ2-7; 9 bases agree with TRBD1. The CDR3 covers 16 residues. Per germline, CDR1 SGHTA and CDR2 FQGNSA. The CDR3 DNA is TGTGCCAGCAGCTTAGGGGTGGGACAGGGTTCCTTCGAGCAGTACTTC. This sequence encodes CASSLGVGQGSFEQYF.

The rearrangement links TRBV6-7 to TRBJ2-3; D perhaps matches TRBD2 (5 bases). TRBV6-7 has ORF status, its function being uncertain. V gave up 0 bases and J gave up 4 bases, with 14 bases separating them. The CDR3 loop spans 16 amino acids. The CDR3 DNA reads as TGTGCCAGCAGTTACTCGGTGGGAGAAGGTCCAGATACGCAGTATTTT. Protein sequence: CASSYSVGEGPDTQYF.

The genes are TRBV4-3 and TRBJ2-2; 10 bases are shared with TRBD1. The germline V gene has CDR1 LGHNA and CDR2 YSLEER. Trimming took 7 bases from V and 4 from J; bases not matched to a gene: 6. This CDR3 has 15 residues. The CDR3 sequence: CASTWDRGITGELFF. CDR3 DNA sequence: TGCGCCAGCACTTGGGACAGGGGAATCACCGGGGAGCTGTTTTTT.

V usage is TRBV12-3 or TRBV12-4 and J usage is TRBJ2-1; possibly TRBD2 for D (6 bases). CDR3 length: 12 amino acids. V lost 5 bases and J 12 bases, leaving 14 bases between the germline ends. The CDR3, as DNA: TGTGCCAGCAGTATTAGCGGTGTGGGGCAGTTCTTC. This translates into CASSISGVGQFF.

The CDR3 loop reads CASSQGGRDRETTGELFF. Written as DNA, the CDR3 is TGTGCCAGCAGCCAGGGAGGCCGGGACAGGGAAACCACCGGGGAGCTGTTTTTT. The J gene is TRBJ2-2, the V gene TRBV14; 9 bases line up with TRBD1. This CDR3 region has 18 residues. Per germline, CDR1 SGHDN and CDR2 FVKESK. J was trimmed by 4 bases and V by 3 bases; bases with no gene match: 12.

V gene TRBV19 combines with J gene TRBJ1-4, with 10 bases identical to TRBD1. This CDR3 is 15 amino acids long. CDR1 LNHDA and CDR2 SQIVND come from the germline V gene (reference sequence). V lost 3 bases and J lost 5; bases outside the gene matches: 3. The DNA for the CDR3 is TGTGCCAGTAGTATGCTGGGACAGGGGAATGAAAAACTGTTTTTT. Protein sequence: CASSMLGQGNEKLFF.

The CDR3 sequence: CASSGGTSGLSYNEQFF. DNA for the CDR3: TGCGCCAGCAGCGGAGGGACTAGCGGCCTGTCCTACAATGAGCAGTTCTTC. This chain connects TRBV5-1 to TRBJ2-1; 11 bases line up with TRBD2. After removal of 4 bases from V and 1 base from J, the junction contained 7 bases not matched to a gene. Germline V lookup: CDR1 SGHRS, CDR2 YFSETQ. This CDR3 is built from 17 residues. Variable domain in full (rest from reference TRBV5-1 and TRBJ2-1): KAGVTQTPRYLIKTRGQQVTLSCSPISGHRSVSWYQQTPGQGLQFLFEYFSETQRNKGNFPGRFSGRQFSNSRSEMNVSTLELGDSALYLCASSGGTSGLSYNEQFFGPGTRLTVL.

The CDR3 DNA sequence: TGTGCCAGCAGTTACGAGAGGGATCAGCCCCAGCATTTT. Translating gives CASSYERDQPQHF. V is TRBV6-5 and J is TRBJ1-5; D is unclear. Germline V lookup: CDR1 MNHEY, CDR2 SVGAGI. Deletions cut 2 bases from V and 5 bases from J, with 7 bases between. The CDR3 has 13 amino acids.

The chain employs TRBV28 and TRBJ2-7, with D tentatively TRBD1 (6 bases). The germline gives CDR1 MDHEN, CDR2 SYDVKM. This CDR3 comprises 15 residues. Trimming stripped 10 bases from V and 7 bases from J, with 26 bases between. CDR3 region: CAISPGAGEVREQYF. CDR3 DNA sequence: TGTGCCATCAGCCCTGGGGCAGGGGAAGTGAGGGAGCAGTACTTC.

J is TRBJ2-2 and V is TRBV28; possibly TRBD1 for D (5 bases). The germline CDR1 and CDR2 sequences are MDHEN and SYDVKM. CDR3 size: 16 residues. V lost 0 bases and J 2 bases, leaving 10 bases between the germline ends. CDR3 region: CASSLWGQGNTGELFF. The CDR3 region has the DNA TGTGCCAGCAGTTTATGGGGGCAGGGTAACACCGGGGAGCTGTTTTTT.

The gene calls are TRBV10-3 and TRBJ2-3; 8 nucleotides align to TRBD2. From germline, CDR1 is ENHRY and CDR2 SYGVKD. The J segment lost 4 bases and the V segment lost 4 bases, leaving 10 bases of the junction unmatched. The CDR3 has 16 amino acids. CDR3: CAISATGGPMADTQYF. Here the CDR3 DNA reads TGTGCCATCAGTGCCACGGGAGGGCCGATGGCAGATACGCAGTATTTT.

Only a few counts were recorded for this clone. V gene TRBV7-2 combines with J gene TRBJ1-2; D not certain. V lost 5 bases to trimming and J lost 0 bases, with 7 bases between them. CDR1 and CDR2 (germline): SGHTA, FQGNSA. CDR3 length equals 13 residues. The CDR3: CASSVQTNYGYTF. In DNA, the CDR3 is TGTGCCAGCAGCGTACAGACTAACTATGGCTACACCTTC.

The V gene is TRBV27, the J gene TRBJ1-2; D is possibly TRBD1 (5 bases). Germline V gene sequence: CDR1 MNHEY, CDR2 SMNVEV (reference sequence). The germline V and J ends were trimmed by 0 bases and 5 bases, with 10 bases remaining between them. This CDR3 region has 14 residues. CDR3 protein: CASSLSGRGYGYTF. CDR3 in DNA: TGTGCCAGCAGTTTATCGGGAAGGGGATATGGCTACACCTTC.

This clone is a singleton in its sample. The rearrangement uses TRBV28 and TRBJ1-1; tentatively, D is TRBD1 (6 bases). Between the trimmed V and J ends, which lost 5 bases and 7 bases, there was a span of 26 bases. The CDR3 covers 17 residues. Per the germline V gene, CDR1 is MDHEN and CDR2 is SYDVKM. CDR3 region: CASSPNYLGARIGEAFF. As DNA, the CDR3 is TGTGCCAGCAGTCCAAACTATTTGGGGGCGCGTATTGGTGAAGCTTTCTTT. Full variable domain (rest looked up from reference TRBV28 and TRBJ1-1): DVKVTQSSRYLVKRTGEKVFLECVQDMDHENMFWYRQDPGLGLRLIYFSYDVKMKEKGDIPEGYSVSREKKERFSLILESASTNQTSMYLCASSPNYLGARIGEAFFGQGTRLTVV.

This clone appeared a few times. This CDR3 is CASTRDRGPPGEAFF. CDR3 bases: TGCGCCAGCACCCGGGACAGGGGCCCTCCAGGTGAAGCTTTCTTT. The V gene is TRBV5-1, the J gene TRBJ1-1; 10 nucleotides align to TRBD1. This CDR3 region has 15 residues. Germline loops: CDR1 SGHRS, CDR2 YFSETQ. V gave up 6 bases and J gave up 7 bases; unmatched junction bases: 12.

J is TRBJ1-2 and V is TRBV7-2; tentative D call: TRBD1 (5 bases). The CDR3 consists of 13 residues. Germline-derived CDR1 and CDR2 are SGHTA and FQGNSA. V was clipped by 5 bases and J by 0 bases, with 7 bases between them. For the CDR3, the DNA is TGTGCCAGCAGCGAGACAGCTAACTATGGCTACACCTTC. This codes for CASSETANYGYTF.

This chain connects TRBV9 to TRBJ2-1, with TRBD1 as a possible D gene (5 bases). Trimming took 0 bases from V and 6 from J, leaving 7 bases between them. Per the germline V gene, CDR1 is SGDLS and CDR2 is YYNGEE. This CDR3 is built from 13 residues. CDR3 region: CASSVARANEQFF. CDR3 in DNA: TGTGCCAGCAGCGTAGCCAGGGCCAATGAGCAGTTCTTC.